These 29 T cell receptor beta chains were sequenced from one sample in a study of T cells in Graves' hyperthyroidism and ophthalmopathy. Amplification of TCR beta CDR3 regions was performed using RNA transcripts as template. The study used the HTBI primer set for a first-round RT-PCR of the TCR CDR3. TCRdb processed the multiplex PCR reads anew with MiXCR; each CDR3 protein has one entry. The sample carries 450,000 to 700,000 distinct CDR3 sequences, just over 45% recorded once. The specimen sequenced was peripheral blood or thyroid tissue (not recorded which). Every receptor here comes from an adult woman with Graves' disease, either hyperthyroidism or ophthalmopathy (not recorded which).

The chain carries TRBV11-2 and TRBJ2-5, with D unresolved. Looked up from germline, CDR1 is SGHAT and CDR2 is FQNNGV. The V end was cut by 5 bases, the J end by 6 bases, with 19 bases between. The CDR3 extends over 15 amino acids. The DNA of the CDR3 is TGTGCCAGCAGCCAGGAGAGAGGAACTAAACAGACCCAGTACTTC. Encoded protein: CASSQERGTKQTQYF. Full variable domain (remainder filled in from reference TRBV11-2 and TRBJ2-5): EAGVAQSPRYKIIEKRQSVAFWCNPISGHATLYWYQQILGQGPKLLIQFQNNGVVDDSQLPKDRFSAERLKGVDSTLKIQPAKLEDSAVYLCASSQERGTKQTQYFGPGTRLLVL.

The genes are TRBV7-2 and TRBJ2-7; 7 nucleotides agree with TRBD1. Germline V gives CDR1 SGHTA, CDR2 FQGNSA. The trim removed 3 bases at V and 8 bases at J, leaving 7 bases unmatched. The CDR3 spans 13 residues. The CDR3 loop is CASSLGQLRQQYF. The CDR3 DNA reads as TGTGCCAGCAGCTTGGGACAGCTTAGGCAGCAGTACTTC. Together with reference TRBV7-2 and TRBJ2-7, the CDR3 gives the full variable domain: GAGVSQSPSNKVTEKGKDVELRCDPISGHTALYWYRQSLGQGLEFLIYFQGNSAPDKSGLPSDRFSAERTGGSVSTLTIQRTQQEDSAVYLCASSLGQLRQQYFGPGTRLTVT.

In this sample, this clonotype turned up many times. The chain employs TRBV9 and TRBJ2-7, with D unresolved. V was pared by 1 base and J by 6 bases, with 14 bases between. CDR1 and CDR2 (germline): SGDLS, YYNGEE. CDR3 length: 14 amino acids. The CDR3 DNA is TGTGCCAGCAGCGTACATGGCCAGGCTGGCGAGCAGTACTTC. Encoded protein: CASSVHGQAGEQYF.

This clonotype was picked up many times. The chain has TRBV30 and TRBJ2-5; D unresolved. This CDR3 has 13 amino acids. V lost 3 bases and J lost 1, with 9 bases in between. Germline V lookup: CDR1 GTSNPN, CDR2 SVGIG (reference sequence). The CDR3 loop is CAWSMDLQETQYF. The CDR3 DNA sequence: TGTGCCTGGAGCATGGACCTCCAAGAGACCCAGTACTTC.

This clonotype was counted ten times or more. The chain uses TRBV7-9 and TRBJ2-2, with 8 bases that match TRBD2. The germline gives CDR1 SEHNR, CDR2 FQNEAQ (reference sequence). V dropped 7 bases and J dropped 0; count of bases not matched to a gene: 13. There are 18 residues in the CDR3. DNA for the CDR3: TGTGCCAGCAACACCCTAGCGGGTGACTTGACGAACACCGGGGAGCTGTTTTTT. Amino acids: CASNTLAGDLTNTGELFF.

As concerns this clonotype: The conserved phenylalanine or tryptophan normally closing the CDR3 is absent here, so this likely arose from a read error. The DNA is left out, because the CDR3 cannot be placed on it with certainty; the CDR3 is given as TCRdb lists it. The chain carries TRBV5-1 and TRBJ2-7; TRBD1 is the table's D call, not checked against the DNA. Inclusive of both ends, the CDR3 amounts to 10 amino acids. From germline, CDR1 is SGHRS and CDR2 YFSETQ. The CDR3: CASSNTGRSY.

The gene calls are TRBV24-1 and TRBJ1-2, with TRBD1 as a possible D gene (5 bases). This CDR3 contains 11 residues. Germline V gives CDR1 KGHDR, CDR2 SFDVKD. The V and J ends lost 10 bases and 2 bases respectively, with 7 bases between them. CDR3: CATTVNYGYTF. The CDR3 DNA reads as TGTGCCACGACAGTGAACTATGGCTACACCTTC.

The table lists this clonotype with a count of one. This chain links TRBV2 with TRBJ2-7, with no clear D. The ends were cut back, 8 bases at V and 3 bases at J, with 14 bases in the middle. This CDR3 has 13 amino acids. Germline-derived CDR1 and CDR2 are SNHLY and FYNNEI. The CDR3 spells CASVYRRNYEQYF. Written as DNA, the CDR3 is TGTGCCAGCGTATACAGAAGGAACTACGAGCAGTACTTC. Combining the CDR3 with reference TRBV2 and TRBJ2-7 gives the whole variable domain EPEVTQTPSHQVTQMGQEVILRCVPISNHLYFYWYRQILGQKVEFLVSFYNNEISEKSEIFDDQFSVERPDGSNFTLKIRSTKLEDSAMYFCASVYRRNYEQYFGPGTRLTVT.

CDR3: CATSHVRDQGVHEQYF. Here the CDR3 DNA reads TGTGCCACCAGCCATGTTCGGGATCAGGGAGTCCACGAGCAGTACTTC. This rearrangement joins TRBV15 to TRBJ2-7; D is tentatively TRBD1 or TRBD2 (5 bases each). The germline gives CDR1 LNHNV, CDR2 YYDKDF (reference sequence). There are 16 residues in the CDR3. Trimming took 5 bases from V and 5 from J, leaving 22 bases between them.

This clonotype was counted once. The chain couples TRBV10-3 to TRBJ2-2; tentatively, D is TRBD1 or TRBD2 (5 bases each). Germline loops: CDR1 ENHRY, CDR2 SYGVKD. The CDR3 covers 13 residues. V was cut by 7 bases and J by 7 bases, with 13 bases left in between. CDR3 sequence: CAIKGPSGGELFF. The CDR3 DNA sequence: TGTGCCATCAAGGGACCCAGCGGCGGGGAGCTGTTTTTT.

The chain has TRBV7-9 and TRBJ2-1; D perhaps matches TRBD2 (5 bases). The germline V and J ends were trimmed by 4 bases and 9 bases, with 10 bases remaining between them. From germline, CDR1 is SEHNR and CDR2 FQNEAQ (reference sequence). This CDR3 has 12 residues. The CDR3, as DNA: TGTGCCAGCAGCTCCGGGATGGGTGAGCAGTTCTTC. Its protein is CASSSGMGEQFF.

Comment on this clonotype: An end of the junction does not agree with germline; a read error may underlie this. The chain uses TRBV7-2 and TRBJ2-2, with a weak D call TRBD2 (5 bases). There are 17 residues in the CDR3. Germline-derived CDR1 and CDR2 are SGHTA and FQGNSA. In nucleotides, the CDR3 is TGTGCCAGCAGCTCATCGCCGGGCCTCCTAAACACCGGGGAGCTGCTCTTT. It encodes CASSSSPGLLNTGELLF.

This clonotype was recorded many times. The rearrangement links TRBV5-1 to TRBJ2-7; 10 nucleotides match TRBD1. The CDR3 totals 16 residues. The ends lost 0 bases at V and 2 bases at J; junction bases unmatched: 5. Per germline, CDR1 SGHRS and CDR2 YFSETQ. CDR3: CASSLVGQGGTYEQYF. The CDR3 DNA reads as TGCGCCAGCAGCTTGGTCGGACAGGGGGGCACCTACGAGCAGTACTTC. The variable domain in full, with the rest retrieved from reference TRBV5-1 and TRBJ2-7, is KAGVTQTPRYLIKTRGQQVTLSCSPISGHRSVSWYQQTPGQGLQFLFEYFSETQRNKGNFPGRFSGRQFSNSRSEMNVSTLELGDSALYLCASSLVGQGGTYEQYFGPGTRLTVT.

The chain employs TRBV28 and TRBJ2-7, with 7 bases that match TRBD1. Losses at the gene ends were 3 bases for V and 6 bases for J; bases not matched to a gene: 8. This CDR3 spans 14 amino acids. Germline V gene lookup returns CDR1 MDHEN and CDR2 SYDVKM. In DNA, the CDR3 is TGTGCCAGCAGTTTGAGGGGGCTTGTGGGCGAGCAGTACTTC. Its translation is CASSLRGLVGEQYF.

This clonotype was detected many times. Mismatch with germline at one junction end may stem from a read error. The chain employs TRBV14 and TRBJ1-1; D is ambiguous. CDR3 length: 13 amino acids. From germline, CDR1 is SGHDN and CDR2 FVKESK. CDR3 coding DNA: TGTGCCAGCAGACAAGGACCGAACACTGAAGCTTTCTTT. It codes for CASRQGPNTEAFF.

The chain uses TRBV7-9 and TRBJ2-7, with D possibly called TRBD1 or TRBD2 (5 bases each). The germline V gene encodes CDR1 SEHNR and CDR2 FQNEAQ (reference sequence). The CDR3 has 13 amino acids. Trimming removed 5 bases from V and 5 bases from J, with 13 bases in between. This chain's CDR3 is CASSAWGSHEQYF. Written as DNA, the CDR3 is TGTGCCAGCAGCGCCTGGGGGTCCCACGAGCAGTACTTC.

The chain combines TRBV5-1 with TRBJ2-5, with a weak D call TRBD2 (5 bases). The CDR3 spans 15 residues. Trimming shortened V by 0 bases and J by 2 bases, and 11 bases separated the two germline ends. The germline CDR1 and CDR2 sequences are SGHRS and YFSETQ. The CDR3 DNA reads TGCGCCAGCAGCTTGGCCGAGACTATTCAAGAGACCCAGTACTTC. It codes for CASSLAETIQETQYF. The full variable domain, with the rest looked up from reference TRBV5-1 and TRBJ2-5, is KAGVTQTPRYLIKTRGQQVTLSCSPISGHRSVSWYQQTPGQGLQFLFEYFSETQRNKGNFPGRFSGRQFSNSRSEMNVSTLELGDSALYLCASSLAETIQETQYFGPGTRLLVL.

The CDR3 nucleotides are TGTGCCAGCAGTGAATCGGGAGTAGCGGCTGAAGCTTTCTTT. Translated: CASSESGVAAEAFF. V usage is TRBV25-1 and J usage is TRBJ1-1; D call uncertain. Trimming removed 1 base at V and 6 bases at J, with 12 bases between. Germline assignment: CDR1 MGHDK and CDR2 SYGVNS. The CDR3 sequence is 14 residues long.

The chain combines TRBV29-1 with TRBJ1-1; 8 bases align to TRBD1. The CDR3 sequence is 12 residues long. The J segment lost 0 bases and the V segment lost 8 bases, leaving 2 bases of the junction unmatched. Per the germline V gene, CDR1 is SQVTM and CDR2 is ANQGSEA. CDR3 bases: TGCAGCACGGGACAGGTGAACACTGAAGCTTTCTTT. Protein product: CSTGQVNTEAFF.

This sequence joins TRBV7-2 and TRBJ2-7, with D possibly being TRBD1 or TRBD2 (6 bases each). Looked up from germline, CDR1 is SGHTA and CDR2 is FQGNSA. Trimming took off 2 bases at V and 7 bases at J, with 12 bases between the two ends. The CDR3 spans 13 residues. CDR3 DNA sequence: TGTGCCAGCAGCTTACATGGGGGGACAGAGCAGTACTTC. Translating it yields CASSLHGGTEQYF.

This clonotype was found many times. V gene TRBV27 combines with J gene TRBJ1-6; D possibly corresponds to TRBD1 (6 bases). Deletions cut 1 base from V and 5 bases from J, with 9 bases between. Germline CDR1 is MNHEY and CDR2 is SMNVEV (reference sequence). The CDR3 extends over 15 amino acids. The CDR3 region is CASSLLGTNNSPLHF. CDR3 DNA: TGTGCCAGCAGTTTATTAGGGACAAATAATTCACCCCTCCACTTT.

The chain links TRBV20-1 to TRBJ1-5; a weak D match, TRBD1 (5 bases). The V gene lost 7 bases and the J gene lost 11 bases, with 18 bases spanning the gap. The germline CDR1 and CDR2 sequences are DFQATT and SNEGSKA (reference sequence). This CDR3 region has 12 residues. The CDR3 nucleotides read TGCAGTGGAGGGACTAGTCGGGAGACCCAGCATTTT. Its translation is CSGGTSRETQHF.

In DNA form, the CDR3 reads TGTGCCACCAGCACCGTGGGGATCTATGGCTACACCTTC. Its translation: CATSTVGIYGYTF. The rearrangement links TRBV15 to TRBJ1-2; D is unclear. CDR1 and CDR2 (germline): LNHNV, YYDKDF (reference sequence). This CDR3 contains 13 residues. Deletions cut 4 bases from V and 4 bases from J, with 10 bases between.

This clonotype occurred many times. The chain is built from TRBV4-1 and TRBJ1-6, with TRBD1 matching over 7 bases. V trimming: 0 bases; J trimming: 8 bases; junction bases outside the gene matches: 7. Germline CDR1 and CDR2: MGHRA and YSYEKL. The CDR3 consists of 16 residues. As DNA, the CDR3 is TGCGCCAGCAGCCAAGAACCAGCAGGGGGGGATTCACCCCTCCACTTT. Protein: CASSQEPAGGDSPLHF.

The CDR3 nucleotides are TGTGCCAGCAGCTTGGGTGCGGGGGCCCAAGAGACCCAGTACTTC. It codes for CASSLGAGAQETQYF. This chain links TRBV7-2 with TRBJ2-5; possibly TRBD2 for D (7 bases). Germline V gives CDR1 SGHTA, CDR2 FQGNSA. The CDR3 has 15 amino acids. V gave up 3 bases and J gave up 1 base, with 12 bases separating them.

As concerns this clonotype: No conserved phenylalanine or tryptophan ends this CDR3, so it is likely a read error. This rearrangement joins TRBV11-3 to TRBJ1-6, with unresolved D. This CDR3 is built from 13 residues. With 3 bases removed from V and 5 bases from J, the gap between germline ends came to 5 bases. Germline CDR1 is SGHNT and CDR2 is YENEEA. The CDR3: CASSLPDNSPLHL. The CDR3 DNA follows: TGTGCCAGCAGCTTGCCAGATAATTCACCCCTCCACCTT.

This clonotype has only a few counts. The chain links TRBV25-1 to TRBJ2-5; 8 bases align to TRBD2. The CDR3 runs to 17 residues. Germline V gene data show CDR1 as MGHDK and CDR2 as SYGVNS. Trimming removed 1 base from V and 4 bases from J; junction bases left unmatched: 11. The CDR3 nucleotides read TGTGCCAGCAGTGAATCGGGTGGAGGGCTAGCGGGAGAGACCCAGTACTTC. This codes for CASSESGGGLAGETQYF.

This clonotype was recorded many times. The chain is built from TRBV5-4 and TRBJ2-2; D not resolved. Deletions cut 4 bases from V and 6 bases from J, with 13 bases between. CDR3 size: 14 residues. The germline gives CDR1 SGHNT, CDR2 YYREEE (reference sequence). For the CDR3, the DNA is TGTGCCAGCAGCCTGGGTGGAGCAGCCGGGGAGCTGTTTTTT. Translation: CASSLGGAAGELFF.

V is TRBV15 and J is TRBJ2-7; D may be TRBD2 (5 bases). Germline values: CDR1 LNHNV, CDR2 YYDKDF (reference sequence). Trimming removed 3 bases from V and 1 base from J, with 16 bases in between. This CDR3 is 16 amino acids long. The CDR3 protein is CATSRDSGLISYEQYF. In DNA, the CDR3 is TGTGCCACCAGCAGGGATTCCGGACTGATTTCCTACGAGCAGTACTTC. Together with reference TRBV15 and TRBJ2-7, the CDR3 gives the full variable domain: DAMVIQNPRYQVTQFGKPVTLSCSQTLNHNVMYWYQQKSSQAPKLLFHYYDKDFNNEADTPDNFQSRRPNTSFCFLDIRSPGLGDTAMYLCATSRDSGLISYEQYFGPGTRLTVT.